Below are 12 T cell receptor beta chains sequenced from a single sample in a study of blood T cell repertoires in COVID-19. Generated by immunoSEQ multiplex PCR, the TCRdb table keeps only in-frame clones and is missing some. In the table there are about 160,000 clones, approximately 87% of which are singletons. Sequencing input: peripheral blood. Receptors originate from a woman aged 70 to 79 with acute or convalescent COVID-19.

V usage is TRBV7-9 and J usage is TRBJ1-6; 7 bases align to TRBD1. The V gene's germline CDR1 is SEHNR and CDR2 FQNEAQ (reference sequence). The CDR3 contains 14 residues. V gave up 5 bases and J gave up 6 bases; unmatched junction bases: 4. The CDR3 spells CASSPTGFNSPLHF. As DNA, the CDR3 is TGTGCCAGCAGCCCGACAGGGTTTAATTCACCCCTCCACTTT.

V is TRBV19 and J is TRBJ1-5; 7 nucleotides line up with TRBD1. V dropped 3 bases and J dropped 6; count of bases not matched to a gene: 5. The CDR3 is made up of 14 amino acids. Germline V gene sequence: CDR1 LNHDA, CDR2 SQIVND (reference sequence). The CDR3 loop is CASSMTGWGQPQHF. The CDR3, as DNA: TGTGCCAGTAGTATGACAGGGTGGGGTCAGCCCCAGCATTTT.

The V gene is TRBV5-1, the J gene TRBJ1-2; TRBD1 agrees at 8 bases. Trimming cost V 0 bases and J 0 bases; bases outside gene matches: 10. The CDR3 has 18 residues. Looked up from germline, CDR1 is SGHRS and CDR2 is YFSETQ. The chain's CDR3 is CASSLEDRAHGTNYGYTF. CDR3 in DNA: TGCGCCAGCAGCTTGGAGGACAGGGCCCATGGGACTAACTATGGCTACACCTTC.

The rearrangement joins TRBV4-2 to TRBJ2-1, with 10 bases aligning to TRBD2. There are 16 residues in the CDR3. J lost 1 base, V lost 4 bases, and 4 bases had no gene match. The V gene's germline CDR1 is LGHNA and CDR2 YNFKEQ. The CDR3 DNA follows: TGTGCCAGCAGCCCTAGCGGGAGTAAGTCCTACAATGAGCAGTTCTTC. Its translation: CASSPSGSKSYNEQFF.

The J gene is TRBJ1-4, the V gene TRBV28, with 9 bases fitting TRBD1. V lost 9 bases to trimming and J lost 6 bases; unmatched junction nucleotides: 11. This CDR3 contains 15 residues. Per the germline V gene, CDR1 is MDHEN and CDR2 is SYDVKM. The CDR3 region has the DNA TGTGCCAGTTCGGGACACGGGACAGGGTATGAAAAACTGTTTTTT. It yields the protein CASSGHGTGYEKLFF.

The rearrangement links TRBV7-9 to TRBJ1-2, with D perhaps matching TRBD1 (5 bases). Trimming took 5 bases from V and 2 from J, leaving 12 bases between them. CDR3 length equals 14 residues. The V gene's germline CDR1 is SEHNR and CDR2 FQNEAQ (reference sequence). Here the CDR3 reads CASSAVTANYGYTF. CDR3 in DNA: TGTGCCAGCAGCGCGGTGACAGCCAACTATGGCTACACCTTC.

V is TRBV27 and J is TRBJ2-3; D is unclear. The CDR3 is 14 residues long. V lost 8 bases to trimming and J lost 0 bases, with 12 bases between them. Germline V gives CDR1 MNHEY, CDR2 SMNVEV (reference sequence). CDR3 region: CASGLLVSTDTQYF. CDR3 DNA sequence: TGTGCCAGCGGCCTCCTAGTAAGCACAGATACGCAGTATTTT.

This clone was detected only a few times. The rearrangement uses TRBV19 and TRBJ2-7; a weak D match, TRBD1 (6 bases). Germline lookup yields CDR1 LNHDA and CDR2 SQIVND (reference sequence). The CDR3 covers 16 residues. Trimming pared 0 bases from V and 2 bases from J, leaving 14 bases between. The chain's CDR3 is CASSIDLTGGAYEQYF. In DNA form, the CDR3 reads TGTGCCAGTAGTATAGATCTGACAGGAGGAGCCTACGAGCAGTACTTC. The variable domain in full, with the rest retrieved from reference TRBV19 and TRBJ2-7, is DGGITQSPKYLFRKEGQNVTLSCEQNLNHDAMYWYRQDPGQGLRLIYYSQIVNDFQKGDIAEGYSVSREKKESFPLTVTSAQKNPTAFYLCASSIDLTGGAYEQYFGPGTRLTVT.

Of note for this clone: Different DNA sequences within this sample yield the same CDR3. This chain uses TRBV9 with TRBJ1-5; unclear D gene. Looked up from germline, CDR1 is SGDLS and CDR2 is YYNGEE. Trimming took off 0 bases at V and 0 bases at J, with 7 bases between the two ends. The CDR3 consists of 15 residues. The CDR3 DNA follows: TGTGCCAGCAGCGTAGACGGTTATAGCAATCAGCCCCAGCATTTT. Encoded protein: CASSVDGYSNQPQHF.

This chain joins TRBV4-1 and TRBJ2-1; TRBD1 aligns across 12 bases. CDR1 and CDR2 (germline): MGHRA, YSYEKL. This CDR3 region has 14 residues. Trimming cost V 1 base and J 15 bases; bases outside gene matches: 7. Here the CDR3 reads CASSQVEGQGARFF. As DNA, the CDR3 is TGCGCCAGCAGCCAAGTGGAGGGACAGGGGGCGCGGTTCTTC.

The chain employs TRBV25-1 and TRBJ1-6, with D perhaps matching TRBD1 (6 bases). The germline V gene encodes CDR1 MGHDK and CDR2 SYGVNS. With 3 bases removed from V and 7 bases from J, the gap between germline ends came to 19 bases. The CDR3 covers 17 residues. In nucleotides, the CDR3 is TGTGCCAGCAGTGATCATTCTAAGGGGGTTGGCAATTCACCCCTCCACTTT. Translation: CASSDHSKGVGNSPLHF.

The rearrangement links TRBV5-1 to TRBJ2-1, with 8 nucleotides matching TRBD1. Germline V gene lookup returns CDR1 SGHRS and CDR2 YFSETQ. The CDR3 consists of 16 residues. V lost 0 bases and J lost 8; bases outside the gene matches: 10. The CDR3 region is CASSLGVGQGFDEQFF. CDR3 DNA: TGCGCCAGCAGCTTGGGGGTTGGACAGGGCTTTGATGAGCAGTTCTTC.